One sample yielded the 5 T cell receptor beta chains listed below, sequenced in a study of control samples from healthy donors and cancer patients. The protocol was immunoSEQ multiplex PCR, while the TCRdb copy is restricted to in-frame clones and leaves out a portion. The table records 120,000 to 150,000 clones, 75% to 90% of them present only once. The sample comprised blood. All receptors come from a man in his thirties or forties in good health.

This rearrangement joins TRBV19 to TRBJ2-7; D perhaps matches TRBD2 (5 bases). Germline CDR1 is LNHDA and CDR2 is SQIVND (reference sequence). There are 15 residues in the CDR3. Trimming stripped 4 bases from V and 2 bases from J, with 15 bases between. The chain's CDR3 is CASSTDYSDTYEQYF. CDR3 sequence (DNA): TGTGCCAGTAGTACCGACTACTCCGATACCTACGAGCAGTACTTC.

The V and J genes are TRBV6-2 or TRBV6-3 and TRBJ2-7; 7 bases match TRBD1. With V trimmed by 4 bases and J by 7 bases, 10 bases remained unmatched. CDR1 MNHEY and CDR2 SVGEGT come from the germline V gene. The CDR3 runs 14 residues. The CDR3 nucleotides are TGTGCCAGCAGTTTCTTGACAGGGATGGGGGAGCAGTACTTC. Translation gives CASSFLTGMGEQYF.

This clone was picked up one time. The rearrangement joins TRBV4-3 to TRBJ1-1; D possibly corresponds to TRBD1 (5 bases). The V and J ends lost 0 bases and 2 bases respectively, with 13 bases between them. CDR1 and CDR2 (germline): LGHNA, YSLEER. The CDR3 totals 16 residues. CDR3 DNA: TGCGCCAGCAGCCAAGACATCGGGGCAGCTAACACTGAAGCTTTCTTT. This sequence encodes CASSQDIGAANTEAFF.

In DNA, the CDR3 is TGCGCCAGCAGCCAAGATGAGCTAGCGGGCAATATATACAATGAGCAGTTCTTC. The encoded protein is CASSQDELAGNIYNEQFF. The genes are TRBV4-3 and TRBJ2-1, with 8 bases identical to TRBD2. Unmatched junction bases numbered 11, after V lost 0 bases and J lost 4 bases. The germline CDR1 and CDR2 sequences are LGHNA and YSLEER. The CDR3 length is 18 residues.

The rearrangement links TRBV7-2 to TRBJ2-1; D may be TRBD1 or TRBD2 (5 bases each). The CDR3 is 16 amino acids. Germline V gene data show CDR1 as SGHTA and CDR2 as FQGNSA. Trimming cost V 5 bases and J 7 bases, with 21 bases left between them. The CDR3 is CASSPSWIGTWNEQFF. As DNA, the CDR3 is TGTGCCAGCAGCCCGTCCTGGATAGGGACGTGGAATGAGCAGTTCTTC.